Included here is one TCR beta chain sequence, with context. Its specificity is not known. The J segment lost 8 bases and the V segment lost 3 bases, leaving 9 bases of the junction unmatched. CDR3 length equals 15 residues. Germline V CDR1 and CDR2: DFQATT, SNEGSKA (reference sequence). A single record per CDR3 protein comes from TCRdb applying MiXCR to the reads. The data contain some 500,000 distinct CDR3 sequences, almost 40% of them singletons. This entry comes from a study of T cell repertoires in cytomegalovirus infection. Regarding the study as a whole: Adding up the frequency of public TCR beta families identified people who carried CMV plus the relevant HLA.

V usage is TRBV20-1 and J usage is TRBJ2-2, with 10 nucleotides matching TRBD2. Material: cultured PBMCs, obtained from culture after CMV antigen stimulation. The clonotype was recovered from a human donor in good health (CMV status not recorded). Some clones in this sample may be carry-over from other donors' samples. CDR3 loop: CSAREREGLRGELFF. The CDR3 region has the DNA TGCAGTGCTAGGGAGCGGGAGGGCCTCCGTGGGGAGCTGTTTTTT.